This TCR beta chain was profiled in a study of identical twins. Study-level results: Abundant cord blood beta clonotypes carried fewer insertions; memory repertoires showed none. Analyses of zero insertions could, in part, be confounded by invariant MAIT and iNKT cells. The authors drew conclusions from cross-sectional statistical analysis rather than following the same donors.

Only a few counts were recorded for this clonotype. Its antigen is not known. Trimming took 4 bases from V and 2 from J; bases not matched to a gene: 10. In germline, CDR1 is SQVTM, CDR2 ANQGSEA. This CDR3 has 16 residues. Template switching added a universal primer site, and cDNA bore unique molecular identifiers. TCRdb itself ran the 5' RACE reads through MiXCR, one entry per CDR3 protein. The data show around 490,000 distinct CDR3 sequences, roughly 15% seen once. These data also formed part of another study, on yellow fever vaccine responses in identical twins.

What was sequenced was CD4+ T cells sorted from blood. The chain joins TRBV29-1 to TRBJ2-5, with 10 bases matching TRBD2. This sequence was found in a woman between 18 and 29 years old in good health. The CDR3 region is CSVAFTGTSEQETQYF. CDR3 sequence (DNA): TGCAGCGTTGCCTTCACCGGGACTAGCGAACAAGAGACCCAGTACTTC.